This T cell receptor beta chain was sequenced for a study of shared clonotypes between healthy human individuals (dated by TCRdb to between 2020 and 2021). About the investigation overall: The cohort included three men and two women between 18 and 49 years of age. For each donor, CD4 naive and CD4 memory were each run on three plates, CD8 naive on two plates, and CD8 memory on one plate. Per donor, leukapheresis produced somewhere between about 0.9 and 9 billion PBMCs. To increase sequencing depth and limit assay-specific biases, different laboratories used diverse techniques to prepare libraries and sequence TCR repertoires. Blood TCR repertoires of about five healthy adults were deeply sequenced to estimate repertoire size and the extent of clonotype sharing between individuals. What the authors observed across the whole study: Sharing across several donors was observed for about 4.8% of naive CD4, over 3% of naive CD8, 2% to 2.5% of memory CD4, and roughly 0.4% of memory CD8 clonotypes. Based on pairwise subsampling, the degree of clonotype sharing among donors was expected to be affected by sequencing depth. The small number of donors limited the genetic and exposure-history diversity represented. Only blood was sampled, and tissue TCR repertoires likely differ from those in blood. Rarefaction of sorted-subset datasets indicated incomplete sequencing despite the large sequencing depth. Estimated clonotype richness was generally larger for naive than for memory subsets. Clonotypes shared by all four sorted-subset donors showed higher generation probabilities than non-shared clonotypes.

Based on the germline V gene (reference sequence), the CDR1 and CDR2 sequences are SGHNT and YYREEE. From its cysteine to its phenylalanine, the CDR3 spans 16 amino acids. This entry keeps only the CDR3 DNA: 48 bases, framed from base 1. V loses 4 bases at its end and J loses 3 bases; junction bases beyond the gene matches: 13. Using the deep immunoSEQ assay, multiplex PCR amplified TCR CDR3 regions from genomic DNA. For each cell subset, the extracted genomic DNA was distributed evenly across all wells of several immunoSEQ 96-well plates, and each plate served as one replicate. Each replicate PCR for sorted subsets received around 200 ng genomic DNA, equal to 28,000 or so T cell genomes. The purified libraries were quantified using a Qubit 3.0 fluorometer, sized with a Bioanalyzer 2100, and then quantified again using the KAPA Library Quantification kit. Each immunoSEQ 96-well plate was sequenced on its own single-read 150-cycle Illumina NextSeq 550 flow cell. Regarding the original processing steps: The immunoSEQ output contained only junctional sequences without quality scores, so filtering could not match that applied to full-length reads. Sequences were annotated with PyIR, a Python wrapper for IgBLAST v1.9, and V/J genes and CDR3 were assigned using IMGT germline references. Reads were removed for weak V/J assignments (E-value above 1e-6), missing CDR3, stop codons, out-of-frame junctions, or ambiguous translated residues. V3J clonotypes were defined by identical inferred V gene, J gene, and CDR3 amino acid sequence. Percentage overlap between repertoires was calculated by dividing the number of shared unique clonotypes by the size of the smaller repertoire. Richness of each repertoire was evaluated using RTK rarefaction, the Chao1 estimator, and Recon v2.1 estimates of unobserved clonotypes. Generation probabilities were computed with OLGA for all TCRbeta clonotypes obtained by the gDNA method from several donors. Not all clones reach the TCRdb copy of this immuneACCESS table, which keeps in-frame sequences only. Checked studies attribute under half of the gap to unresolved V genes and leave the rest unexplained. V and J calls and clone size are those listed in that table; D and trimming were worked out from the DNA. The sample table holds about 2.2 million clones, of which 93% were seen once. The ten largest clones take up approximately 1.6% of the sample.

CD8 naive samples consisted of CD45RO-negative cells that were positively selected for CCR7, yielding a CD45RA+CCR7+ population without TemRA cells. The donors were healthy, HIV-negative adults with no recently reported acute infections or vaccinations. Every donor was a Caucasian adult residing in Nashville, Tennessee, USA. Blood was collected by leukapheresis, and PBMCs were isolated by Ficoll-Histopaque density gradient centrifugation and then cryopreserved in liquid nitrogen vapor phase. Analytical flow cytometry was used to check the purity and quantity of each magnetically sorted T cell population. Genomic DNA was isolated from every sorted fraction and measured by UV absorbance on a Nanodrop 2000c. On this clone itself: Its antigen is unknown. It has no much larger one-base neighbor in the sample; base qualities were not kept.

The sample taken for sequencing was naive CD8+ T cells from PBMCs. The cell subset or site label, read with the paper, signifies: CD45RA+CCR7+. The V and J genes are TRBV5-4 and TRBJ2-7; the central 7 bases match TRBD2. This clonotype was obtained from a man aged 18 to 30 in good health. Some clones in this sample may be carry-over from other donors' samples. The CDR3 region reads CASSLVPGLNYYEQYF. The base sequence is TGTGCCAGCAGCCTGGTACCGGGACTAAATTACTACGAGCAGTACTTC. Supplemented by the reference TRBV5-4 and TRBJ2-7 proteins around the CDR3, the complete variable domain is ETGVTQSPTHLIKTRGQQVTLRCSSQSGHNTVSWYQQALGQGPQFIFQYYREEENGRGNFPPRFSGLQFPNYSSELNVNALELDDSALYLCASSLVPGLNYYEQYFGPGTRLTVT.